This T cell receptor (beta chain) was identified during a study of regulatory T cells in long-lasting Graves disease. Overall study results and limits: Public clonotype sharing was higher in persistent than newly diagnosed patients. With a small sample size, accuracy may have been reduced.

This clonotype was picked up many times. Its antigen is not identified. The CDR3 covers 14 residues. V lost 5 bases, J lost 0 bases, and 11 bases lay in between. Germline V gene lookup returns CDR1 MNHEY and CDR2 SMNVEV (reference sequence). Arm-PCR of CDR3 regions with iRepertoire HTBI primers generated TCR beta libraries. Each CDR3 protein is one row after TCRdb ran MiXCR on the multiplex PCR reads. This sample has 250,000 to 400,000 distinct CDR3 sequences, with 18% found just once. As for time point: newly diagnosed GD, antithyroid drugs for less than 3 months. There was RNA extracted from PBMCs, and the TCR library was made from it.

Specimen: peripheral blood mononuclear cells (PBMCs), collected at new diagnosis, from a patient treated with antithyroid drugs. This TCR was recovered from a female donor with Graves disease. The V and J genes are TRBV27 and TRBJ2-7; D unclear. This CDR3 reads CASSPYLSSYEQYF. As DNA, the CDR3 is TGTGCCAGCAGTCCTTACCTGAGCTCCTACGAGCAGTACTTC.